This T cell receptor (beta chain) was sequenced during a study of PD-1 blockade in classical Hodgkin lymphoma. This clone has only one observation. Its specificity is not known. Each and every patient relapsed after autologous stem cell transplantation, and patients got differing brentuximab vedotin exposure. Whole-study results and caveats: Newly diagnosed and completely responding patients shared comparable baseline diversity.

Sequenced by immunoSEQ multiplex PCR; TCRdb stores in-frame clones only, minus some. The table includes about 40,000 clones, 87% detected once. V lost 5 bases, J lost 6 bases, and 6 bases stayed unmatched. The length of the CDR3 is 14 residues. In germline, CDR1 is SGHAT, CDR2 FQNNGV. The clonotype was recovered from a human donor with classical Hodgkin lymphoma. The chain uses TRBV11-2 and TRBJ2-1; 8 bases agree with TRBD1. Sequenced material: peripheral blood mononuclear cells (PBMCs), taken at baseline. CDR3 DNA sequence: TGTGCCAGCAGCCAGGACAGGGTGGGCAATGAGCAGTTCTTC. Its translation is CASSQDRVGNEQFF.